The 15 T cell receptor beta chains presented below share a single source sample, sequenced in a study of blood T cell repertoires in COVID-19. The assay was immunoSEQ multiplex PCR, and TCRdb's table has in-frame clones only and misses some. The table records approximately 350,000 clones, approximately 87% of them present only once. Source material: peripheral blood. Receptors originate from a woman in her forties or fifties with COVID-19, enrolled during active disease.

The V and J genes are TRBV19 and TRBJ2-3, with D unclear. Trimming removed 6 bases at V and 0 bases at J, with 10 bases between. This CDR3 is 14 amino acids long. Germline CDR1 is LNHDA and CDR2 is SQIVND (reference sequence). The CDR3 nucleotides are TGTGCCAGTAGATCCGTAGTAAGCACAGATACGCAGTATTTT. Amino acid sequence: CASRSVVSTDTQYF.

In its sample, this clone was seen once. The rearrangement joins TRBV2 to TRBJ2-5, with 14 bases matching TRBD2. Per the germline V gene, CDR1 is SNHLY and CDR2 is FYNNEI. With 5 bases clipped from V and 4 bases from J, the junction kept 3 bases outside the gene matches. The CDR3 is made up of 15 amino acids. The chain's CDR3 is CASSKGTSGRETQYF. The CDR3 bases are TGTGCCAGCAGTAAGGGGACTAGCGGGAGAGAGACCCAGTACTTC.

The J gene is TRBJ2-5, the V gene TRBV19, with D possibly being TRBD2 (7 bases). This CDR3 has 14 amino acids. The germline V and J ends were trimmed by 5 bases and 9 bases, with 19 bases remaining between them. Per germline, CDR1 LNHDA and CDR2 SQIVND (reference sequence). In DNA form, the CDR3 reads TGTGCCAGTAGTGGCCTCGCGGGGGCCTGGGCCCAGTACTTC. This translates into CASSGLAGAWAQYF.

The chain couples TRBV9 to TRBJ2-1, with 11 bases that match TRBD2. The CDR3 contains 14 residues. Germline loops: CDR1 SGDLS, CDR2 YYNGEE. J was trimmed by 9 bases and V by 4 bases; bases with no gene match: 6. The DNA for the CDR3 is TGTGCCAGCAGCCCCCGGACTAGCGGGTCTGAGCAGTTCTTC. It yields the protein CASSPRTSGSEQFF. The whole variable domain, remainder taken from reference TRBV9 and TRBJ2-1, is DSGVTQTPKHLITATGQRVTLRCSPRSGDLSVYWYQQSLDQGLQFLIQYYNGEERAKGNILERFSAQQFPDLHSELNLSSLELGDSALYFCASSPRTSGSEQFFGPGTRLTVL.

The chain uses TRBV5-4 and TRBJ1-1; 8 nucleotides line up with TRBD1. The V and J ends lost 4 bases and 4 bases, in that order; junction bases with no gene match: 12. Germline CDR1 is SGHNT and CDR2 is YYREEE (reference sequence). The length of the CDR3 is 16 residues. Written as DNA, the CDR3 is TGTGCCAGCAGCCAATACTCAAAAGACAGGGGCACTGAAGCTTTCTTT. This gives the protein CASSQYSKDRGTEAFF.

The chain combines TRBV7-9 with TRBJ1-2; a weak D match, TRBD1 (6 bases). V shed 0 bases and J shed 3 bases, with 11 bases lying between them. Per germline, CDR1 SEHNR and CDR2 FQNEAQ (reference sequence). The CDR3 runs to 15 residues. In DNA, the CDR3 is TGTGCCAGCAGCTTAGCGGCAGGGGTGGACTATGGCTACACCTTC. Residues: CASSLAAGVDYGYTF.

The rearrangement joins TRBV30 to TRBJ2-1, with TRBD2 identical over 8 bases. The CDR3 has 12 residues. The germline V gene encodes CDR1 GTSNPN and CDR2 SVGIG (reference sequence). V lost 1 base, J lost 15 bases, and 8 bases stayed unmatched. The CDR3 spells CAWSAGGLRAFF. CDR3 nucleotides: TGTGCCTGGAGTGCGGGAGGGTTAAGAGCGTTCTTC.

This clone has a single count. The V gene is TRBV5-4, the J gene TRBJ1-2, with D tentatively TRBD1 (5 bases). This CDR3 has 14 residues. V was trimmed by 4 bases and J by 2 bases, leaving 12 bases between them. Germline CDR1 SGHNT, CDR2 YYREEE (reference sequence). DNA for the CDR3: TGTGCCAGCAGCAAAACGGAGGGGAACTATGGCTACACCTTC. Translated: CASSKTEGNYGYTF. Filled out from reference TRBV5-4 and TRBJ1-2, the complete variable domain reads ETGVTQSPTHLIKTRGQQVTLRCSSQSGHNTVSWYQQALGQGPQFIFQYYREEENGRGNFPPRFSGLQFPNYSSELNVNALELDDSALYLCASSKTEGNYGYTFGSGTRLTVV.

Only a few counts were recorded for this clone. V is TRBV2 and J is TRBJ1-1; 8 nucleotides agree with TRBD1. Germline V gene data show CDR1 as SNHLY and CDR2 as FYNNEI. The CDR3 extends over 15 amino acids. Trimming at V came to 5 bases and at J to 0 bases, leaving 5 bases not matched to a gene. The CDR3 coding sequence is TGTGCCAGCAGTCTTCAGGGGGCGATGAACACTGAAGCTTTCTTT. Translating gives CASSLQGAMNTEAFF.

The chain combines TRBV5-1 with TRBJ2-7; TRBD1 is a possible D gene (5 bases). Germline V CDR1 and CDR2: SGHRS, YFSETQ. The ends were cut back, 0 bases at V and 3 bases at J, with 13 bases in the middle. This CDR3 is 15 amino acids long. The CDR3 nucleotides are TGCGCCAGCAGCTTGGATTATTTCAGGGTCTACGAGCAGTACTTC. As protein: CASSLDYFRVYEQYF. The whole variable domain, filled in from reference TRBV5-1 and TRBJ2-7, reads KAGVTQTPRYLIKTRGQQVTLSCSPISGHRSVSWYQQTPGQGLQFLFEYFSETQRNKGNFPGRFSGRQFSNSRSEMNVSTLELGDSALYLCASSLDYFRVYEQYFGPGTRLTVT.

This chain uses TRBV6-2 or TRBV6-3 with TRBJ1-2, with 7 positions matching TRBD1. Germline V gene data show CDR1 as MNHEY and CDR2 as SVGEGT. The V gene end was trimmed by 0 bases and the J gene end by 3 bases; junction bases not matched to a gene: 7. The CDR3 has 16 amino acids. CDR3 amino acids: CASSYSRQGYHYGYTF. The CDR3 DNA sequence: TGTGCCAGCAGTTACTCGAGACAGGGCTACCACTATGGCTACACCTTC.

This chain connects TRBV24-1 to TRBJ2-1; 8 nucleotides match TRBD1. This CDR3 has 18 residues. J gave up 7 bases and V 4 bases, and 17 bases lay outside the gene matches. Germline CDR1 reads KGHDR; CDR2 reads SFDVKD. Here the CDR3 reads CATSDKRPGQDLLNEQFF. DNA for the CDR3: TGTGCCACCAGTGACAAAAGACCGGGACAGGACCTCTTGAATGAGCAGTTCTTC.

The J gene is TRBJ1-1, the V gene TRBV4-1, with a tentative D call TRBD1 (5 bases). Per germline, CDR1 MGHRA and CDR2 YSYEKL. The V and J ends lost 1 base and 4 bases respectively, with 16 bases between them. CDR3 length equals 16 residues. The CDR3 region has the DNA TGCGCCAGCAGCCAAGTCCGGACGGGGGTGGGCACTGAAGCTTTCTTT. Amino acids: CASSQVRTGVGTEAFF.

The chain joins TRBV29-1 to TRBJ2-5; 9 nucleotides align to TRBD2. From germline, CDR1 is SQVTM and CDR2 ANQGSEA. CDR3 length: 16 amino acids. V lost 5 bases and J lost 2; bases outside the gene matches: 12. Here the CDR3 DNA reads TGCAGCGTTATTGGTAGCGGGAGCTTGAGGCAAGAGACCCAGTACTTC. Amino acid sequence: CSVIGSGSLRQETQYF.

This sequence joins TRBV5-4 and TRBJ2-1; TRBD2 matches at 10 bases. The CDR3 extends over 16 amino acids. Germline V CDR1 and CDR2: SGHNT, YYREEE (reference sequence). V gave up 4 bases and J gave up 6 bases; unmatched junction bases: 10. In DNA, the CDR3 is TGTGCCAGCAGCACACCTACTAGCGGGATAGGCAATGAGCAGTTCTTC. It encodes CASSTPTSGIGNEQFF.